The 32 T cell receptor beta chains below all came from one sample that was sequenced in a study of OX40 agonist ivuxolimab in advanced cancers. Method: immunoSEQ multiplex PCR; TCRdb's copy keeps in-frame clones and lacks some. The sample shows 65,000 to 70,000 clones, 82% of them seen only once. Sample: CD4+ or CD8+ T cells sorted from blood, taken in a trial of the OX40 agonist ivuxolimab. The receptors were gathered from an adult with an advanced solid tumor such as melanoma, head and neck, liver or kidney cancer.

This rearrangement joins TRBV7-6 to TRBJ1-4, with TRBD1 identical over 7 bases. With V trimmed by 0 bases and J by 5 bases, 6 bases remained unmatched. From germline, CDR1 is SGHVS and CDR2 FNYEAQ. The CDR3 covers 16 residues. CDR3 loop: CASSLAVGQKNEKLFF. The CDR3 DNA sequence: TGTGCCAGCAGCTTAGCGGTGGGACAGAAGAATGAAAAACTGTTTTTT. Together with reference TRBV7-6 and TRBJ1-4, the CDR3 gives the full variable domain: GAGVSQSPRYKVTKRGQDVALRCDPISGHVSLYWYRQALGQGPEFLTYFNYEAQQDKSGLPNDRFSAERPEGSISTLTIQRTEQRDSAMYRCASSLAVGQKNEKLFFGSGTQLSVL.

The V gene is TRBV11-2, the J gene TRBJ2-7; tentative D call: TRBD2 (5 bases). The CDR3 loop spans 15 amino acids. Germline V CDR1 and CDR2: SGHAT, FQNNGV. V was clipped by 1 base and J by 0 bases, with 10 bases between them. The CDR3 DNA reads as TGTGCCAGCAGCTTAGTAGATACTAGCTCCTACGAGCAGTACTTC. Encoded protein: CASSLVDTSSYEQYF.

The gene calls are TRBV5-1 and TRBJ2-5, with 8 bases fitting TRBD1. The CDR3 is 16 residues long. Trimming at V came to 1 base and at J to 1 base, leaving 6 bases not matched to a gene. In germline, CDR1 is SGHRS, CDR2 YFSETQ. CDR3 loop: CASSLRTGNLQETQYF. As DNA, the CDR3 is TGCGCCAGCAGCTTGCGGACAGGGAACCTCCAAGAGACCCAGTACTTC.

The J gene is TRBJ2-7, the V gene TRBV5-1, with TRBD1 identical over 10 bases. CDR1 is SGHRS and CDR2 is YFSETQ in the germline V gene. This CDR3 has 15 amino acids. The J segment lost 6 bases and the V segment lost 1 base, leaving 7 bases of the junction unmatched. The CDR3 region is CASSLFDRGLGEQYF. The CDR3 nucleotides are TGCGCCAGCAGCTTGTTCGACAGGGGGCTTGGCGAGCAGTACTTC.

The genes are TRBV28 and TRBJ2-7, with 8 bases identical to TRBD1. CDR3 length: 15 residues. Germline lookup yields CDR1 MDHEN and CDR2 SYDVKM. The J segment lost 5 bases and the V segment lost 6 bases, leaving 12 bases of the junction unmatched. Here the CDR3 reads CASRSRGRTLHEQYF. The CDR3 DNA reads TGTGCCAGCAGGAGCAGGGGGCGAACCCTTCACGAGCAGTACTTC.

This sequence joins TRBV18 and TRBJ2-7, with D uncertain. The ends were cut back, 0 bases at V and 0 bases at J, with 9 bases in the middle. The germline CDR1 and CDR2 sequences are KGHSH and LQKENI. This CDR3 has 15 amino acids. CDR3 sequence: CASSPPTSRSYEQYF. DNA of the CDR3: TGTGCCAGCTCACCACCGACCTCGCGCTCCTACGAGCAGTACTTC.

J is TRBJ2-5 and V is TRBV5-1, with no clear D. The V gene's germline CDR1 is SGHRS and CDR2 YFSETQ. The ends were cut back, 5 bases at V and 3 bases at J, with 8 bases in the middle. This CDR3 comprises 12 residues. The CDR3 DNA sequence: TGCGCCAGCAGTTATAGTGAAGAGACCCAGTACTTC. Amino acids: CASSYSEETQYF.

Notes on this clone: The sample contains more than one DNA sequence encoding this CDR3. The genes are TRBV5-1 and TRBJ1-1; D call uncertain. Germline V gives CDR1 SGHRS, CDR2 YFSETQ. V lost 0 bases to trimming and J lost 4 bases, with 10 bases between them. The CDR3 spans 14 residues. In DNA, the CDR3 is TGCGCCAGCAGCTTGGGGACTGAGGGCACTGAAGCTTTCTTT. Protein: CASSLGTEGTEAFF.

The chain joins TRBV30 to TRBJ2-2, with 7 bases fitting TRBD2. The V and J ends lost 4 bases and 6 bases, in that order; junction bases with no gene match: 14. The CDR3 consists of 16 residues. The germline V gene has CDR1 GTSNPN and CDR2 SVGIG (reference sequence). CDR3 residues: CAWKEAGGSRSGELFF. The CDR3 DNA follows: TGTGCCTGGAAAGAGGCTGGCGGGAGTCGATCCGGGGAGCTGTTTTTT. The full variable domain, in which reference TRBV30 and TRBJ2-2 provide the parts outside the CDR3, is SQTIHQWPATLVQPVGSPLSLECTVEGTSNPNLYWYRQAAGRGLQLLFYSVGIGQISSEVPQNLSASRPQDRQFILSSKKLLLSDSGFYLCAWKEAGGSRSGELFFGEGSRLTVL.

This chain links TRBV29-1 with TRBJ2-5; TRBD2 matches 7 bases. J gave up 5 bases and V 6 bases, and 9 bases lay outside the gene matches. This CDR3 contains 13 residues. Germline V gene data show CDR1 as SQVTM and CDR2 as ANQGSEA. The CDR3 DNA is TGCAGCGTCGCCGGGACTATGCCGGAGACCCAGTACTTC. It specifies CSVAGTMPETQYF.

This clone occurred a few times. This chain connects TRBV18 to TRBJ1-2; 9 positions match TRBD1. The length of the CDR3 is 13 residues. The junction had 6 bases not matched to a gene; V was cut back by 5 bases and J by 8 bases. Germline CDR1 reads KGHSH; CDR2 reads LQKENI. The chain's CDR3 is CASSEQGARGYTF. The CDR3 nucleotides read TGTGCCAGCTCAGAACAGGGGGCGCGAGGCTACACCTTC.

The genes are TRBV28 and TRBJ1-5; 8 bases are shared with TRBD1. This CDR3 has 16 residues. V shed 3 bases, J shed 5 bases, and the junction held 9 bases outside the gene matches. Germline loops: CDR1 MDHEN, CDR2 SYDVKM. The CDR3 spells CASSLAQGAGYQPQHF. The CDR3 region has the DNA TGTGCCAGCAGTTTGGCCCAGGGGGCGGGATATCAGCCCCAGCATTTT.

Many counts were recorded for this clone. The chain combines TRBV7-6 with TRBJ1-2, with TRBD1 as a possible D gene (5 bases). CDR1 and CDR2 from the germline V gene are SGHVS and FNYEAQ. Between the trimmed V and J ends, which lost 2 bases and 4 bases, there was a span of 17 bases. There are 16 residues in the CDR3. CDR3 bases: TGTGCCAGCAGCTTAAGCACACGGGAGGGGCCCTATGGCTACACCTTC. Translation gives CASSLSTREGPYGYTF.

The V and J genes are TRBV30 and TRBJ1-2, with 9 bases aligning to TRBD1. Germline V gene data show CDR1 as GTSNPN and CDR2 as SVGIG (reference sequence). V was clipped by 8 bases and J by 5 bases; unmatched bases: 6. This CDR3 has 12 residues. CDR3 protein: CALGTGQYGYTF. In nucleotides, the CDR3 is TGTGCCCTCGGGACAGGGCAATATGGCTACACCTTC. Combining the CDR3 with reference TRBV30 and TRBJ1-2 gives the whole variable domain SQTIHQWPATLVQPVGSPLSLECTVEGTSNPNLYWYRQAAGRGLQLLFYSVGIGQISSEVPQNLSASRPQDRQFILSSKKLLLSDSGFYLCALGTGQYGYTFGSGTRLTVV.

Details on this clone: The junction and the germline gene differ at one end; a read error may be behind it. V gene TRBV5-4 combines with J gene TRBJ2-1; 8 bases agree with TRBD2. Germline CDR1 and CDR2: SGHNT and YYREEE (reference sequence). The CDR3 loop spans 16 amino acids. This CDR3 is CASSQKRGGGYNGQFF. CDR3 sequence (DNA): TGTGCCAGCAGCCAAAAAAGGGGCGGGGGGTACAATGGGCAGTTCTTC.

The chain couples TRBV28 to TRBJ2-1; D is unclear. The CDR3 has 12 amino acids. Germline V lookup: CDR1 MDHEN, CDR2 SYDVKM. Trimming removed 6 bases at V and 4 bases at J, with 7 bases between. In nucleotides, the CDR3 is TGTGCCAGCAGCTGGGGATACAATGAGCAGTTCTTC. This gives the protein CASSWGYNEQFF.

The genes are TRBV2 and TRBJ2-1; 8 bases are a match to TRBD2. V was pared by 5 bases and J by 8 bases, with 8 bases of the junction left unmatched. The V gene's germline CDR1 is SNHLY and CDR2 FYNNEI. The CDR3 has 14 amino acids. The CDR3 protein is CASSWSGGGDEQFF. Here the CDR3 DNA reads TGTGCCAGCAGTTGGAGCGGGGGAGGGGATGAGCAGTTCTTC. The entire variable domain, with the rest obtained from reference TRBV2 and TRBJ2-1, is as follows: EPEVTQTPSHQVTQMGQEVILRCVPISNHLYFYWYRQILGQKVEFLVSFYNNEISEKSEIFDDQFSVERPDGSNFTLKIRSTKLEDSAMYFCASSWSGGGDEQFFGPGTRLTVL.

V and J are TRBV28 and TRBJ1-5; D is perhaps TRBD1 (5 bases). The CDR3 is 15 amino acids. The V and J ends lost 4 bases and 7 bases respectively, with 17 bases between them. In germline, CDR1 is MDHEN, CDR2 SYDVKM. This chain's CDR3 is CASSWRDLRMQPQHF. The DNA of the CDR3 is TGTGCCAGCAGTTGGCGGGACCTGAGAATGCAGCCCCAGCATTTT.

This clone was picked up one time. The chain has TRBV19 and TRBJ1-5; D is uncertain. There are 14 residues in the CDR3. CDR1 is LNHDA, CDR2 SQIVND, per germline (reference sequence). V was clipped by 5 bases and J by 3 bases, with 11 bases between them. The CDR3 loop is CASSYGSDNQPQHF. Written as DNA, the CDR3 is TGTGCCAGTAGTTATGGCAGCGACAATCAGCCCCAGCATTTT.

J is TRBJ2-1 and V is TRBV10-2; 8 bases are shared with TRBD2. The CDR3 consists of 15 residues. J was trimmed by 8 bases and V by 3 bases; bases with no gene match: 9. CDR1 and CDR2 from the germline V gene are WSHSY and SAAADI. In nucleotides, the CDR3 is TGCGCCAGCAGTGAACGGAACGGGGGGGCAGATGAGCAGTTCTTC. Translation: CASSERNGGADEQFF.

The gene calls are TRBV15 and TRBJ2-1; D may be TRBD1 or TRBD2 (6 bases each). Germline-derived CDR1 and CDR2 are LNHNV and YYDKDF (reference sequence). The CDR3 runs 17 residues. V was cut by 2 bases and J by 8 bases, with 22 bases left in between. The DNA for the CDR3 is TGTGCCACCAGCAGACCACCTCGTGGGGGGCTAAGGTATGAGCAGTTCTTC. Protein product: CATSRPPRGGLRYEQFF.

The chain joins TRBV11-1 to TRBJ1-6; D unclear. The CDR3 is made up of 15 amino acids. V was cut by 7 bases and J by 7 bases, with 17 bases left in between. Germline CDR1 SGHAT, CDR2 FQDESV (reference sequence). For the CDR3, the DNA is TGTGCCAGCACCAACATTGGACGGAAAAATTCACCCCTCCACTTT. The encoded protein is CASTNIGRKNSPLHF. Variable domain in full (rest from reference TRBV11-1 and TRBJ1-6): EAEVAQSPRYKITEKSQAVAFWCDPISGHATLYWYRQILGQGPELLVQFQDESVVDDSQLPKDRFSAERLKGVDSTLKIQPAELGDSAMYLCASTNIGRKNSPLHFGNGTRLTVT.

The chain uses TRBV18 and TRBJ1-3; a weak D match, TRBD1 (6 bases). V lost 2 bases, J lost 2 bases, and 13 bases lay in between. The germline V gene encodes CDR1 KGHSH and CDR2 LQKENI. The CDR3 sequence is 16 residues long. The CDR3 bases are TGTGCCAGCTCACCAATGATCGGGGGCACTGGAAACACCATATATTTT. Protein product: CASSPMIGGTGNTIYF. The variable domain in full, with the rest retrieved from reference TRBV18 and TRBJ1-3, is NAGVMQNPRHLVRRRGQEARLRCSPMKGHSHVYWYRQLPEEGLKFMVYLQKENIIDESGMPKERFSAEFPKEGPSILRIQQVVRGDSAAYFCASSPMIGGTGNTIYFGEGSWLTVV.

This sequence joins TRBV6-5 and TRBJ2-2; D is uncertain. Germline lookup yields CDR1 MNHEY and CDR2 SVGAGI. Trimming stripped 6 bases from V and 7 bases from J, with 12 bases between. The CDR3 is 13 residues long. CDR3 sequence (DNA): TGTGCCAGCAGCTCCGAATGGGGCGGGGAGCTGTTTTTT. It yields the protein CASSSEWGGELFF.

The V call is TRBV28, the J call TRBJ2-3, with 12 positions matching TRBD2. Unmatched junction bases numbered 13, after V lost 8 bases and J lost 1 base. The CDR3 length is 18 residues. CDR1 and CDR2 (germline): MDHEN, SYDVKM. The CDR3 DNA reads TGTGCCAGCGGGGCTAGCGGGAGGGCCAAGGGGGGCACAGATACGCAGTATTTT. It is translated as CASGASGRAKGGTDTQYF.

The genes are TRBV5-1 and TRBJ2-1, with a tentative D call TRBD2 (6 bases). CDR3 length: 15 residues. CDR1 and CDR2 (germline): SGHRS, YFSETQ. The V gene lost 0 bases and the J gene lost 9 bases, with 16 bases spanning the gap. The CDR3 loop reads CASSLAGSVEIEQFF. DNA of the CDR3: TGCGCCAGCAGCTTGGCCGGGAGTGTGGAAATTGAGCAGTTCTTC.

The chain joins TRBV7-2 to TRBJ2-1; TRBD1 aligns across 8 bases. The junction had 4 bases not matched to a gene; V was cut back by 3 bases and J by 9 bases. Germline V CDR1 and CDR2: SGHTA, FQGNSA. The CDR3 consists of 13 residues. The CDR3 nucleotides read TGTGCCAGCAGCTTCGGACAGGGAACTGAGCAGTTCTTC. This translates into CASSFGQGTEQFF.

CDR3 in amino acids: CASSLNQATTQYF. CDR3 in DNA: TGTGCCAGCAGTTTAAACCAGGCAACGACCCAGTACTTC. The V and J genes are TRBV27 and TRBJ2-5; D call uncertain. V was trimmed by 2 bases and J by 7 bases, leaving 11 bases between them. The length of the CDR3 is 13 residues. Germline values: CDR1 MNHEY, CDR2 SMNVEV (reference sequence).

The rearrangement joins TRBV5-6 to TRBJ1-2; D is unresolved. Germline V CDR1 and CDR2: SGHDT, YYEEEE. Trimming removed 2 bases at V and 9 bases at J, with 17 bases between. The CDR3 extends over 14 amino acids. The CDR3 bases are TGTGCCAGCAGCTTCTTATTTGGTGCATTGAGCTACACCTTC. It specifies CASSFLFGALSYTF.

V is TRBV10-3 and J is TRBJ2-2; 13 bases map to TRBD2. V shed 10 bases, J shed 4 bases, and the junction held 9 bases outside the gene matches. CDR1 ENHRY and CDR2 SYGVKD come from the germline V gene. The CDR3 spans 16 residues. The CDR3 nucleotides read TGTGCCACTTCGACTAGCGGGGGGCCACCCACCGGGGAGCTGTTTTTT. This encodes CATSTSGGPPTGELFF.

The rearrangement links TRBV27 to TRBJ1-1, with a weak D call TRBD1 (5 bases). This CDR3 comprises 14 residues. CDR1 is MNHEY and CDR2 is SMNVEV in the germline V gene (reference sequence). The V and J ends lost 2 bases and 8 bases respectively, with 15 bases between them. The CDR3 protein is CASSLGHLLVEAFF. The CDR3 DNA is TGTGCCAGCAGTTTAGGACACCTTCTAGTAGAAGCTTTCTTT.

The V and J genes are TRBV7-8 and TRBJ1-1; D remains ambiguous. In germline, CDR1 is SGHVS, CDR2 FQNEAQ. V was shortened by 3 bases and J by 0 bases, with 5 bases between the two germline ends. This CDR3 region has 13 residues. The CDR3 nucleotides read TGTGCCAGCAGCTTCCGGATGAACACTGAAGCTTTCTTT. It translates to CASSFRMNTEAFF.